This T cell receptor (beta chain) was observed in a study of blood T cell repertoires in COVID-19. CDR1 is MNHEY and CDR2 is SMNVEV in the germline V gene (reference sequence). The CDR3 is made up of 12 amino acids. Unmatched junction bases numbered 5, after V lost 6 bases and J lost 7 bases. The repertoire was sequenced with immunoSEQ multiplex PCR; TCRdb's copy has only in-frame clones and lacks some. The sample carries 250,000 or so clones, approximately 89% recorded once. The clonotype comes from a man aged 35 to 55 with active or convalescent COVID-19. The V call is TRBV27, the J call TRBJ1-1; 7 nucleotides match TRBD1. The sequenced material came from peripheral blood. Here the CDR3 reads CASRPGDSEAFF. In DNA, the CDR3 is TGTGCCAGCAGACCCGGGGACAGTGAAGCTTTCTTT.